This T cell receptor (beta chain) appears in the sequencing data of a study of T cell repertoires in cytomegalovirus infection. The germline gives CDR1 MNHNS, CDR2 SASEGT. V was trimmed by 2 bases and J by 0 bases, leaving 8 bases between them. The CDR3 sequence is 14 residues long. TCRdb fed the reads into MiXCR, producing one record per CDR3 protein. The sample carries some 800,000 distinct CDR3 sequences, roughly 28% recorded once. A remark on this clonotype: The antigen is not known.

The specimen was cultured CD8+ T cells from PBMCs, collected from culture after CMV antigen stimulation. This sequence originates from a human donor in good health (CMV status not recorded). Some clones in this sample may be carry-over from other donors' samples. This sequence joins TRBV6-1 and TRBJ2-7, with D possibly matching TRBD1 (6 bases). CDR3: CASSETGYSYEQYF. The DNA of the CDR3 is TGTGCCAGCAGTGAAACAGGGTACTCCTACGAGCAGTACTTC.